This is a list of T cell receptor beta chains from one sample in a study of blood T cell repertoires in COVID-19. Sequenced by immunoSEQ multiplex PCR; TCRdb stores in-frame clones only, minus some. The profile shows tens of thousands of clones, around 75% of them singletons. The specimen was peripheral blood. The receptors come from an elderly man with acute or convalescent COVID-19. Each CDR3 is given with its conserved first and last residue. The D gene is left open where the match is weak. Clone size is given for some rows only: seen once, a few or many times, or a class if the clone is expanded.

V gene,clone size,D gene,J gene,CDR3 protein,CDR3 DNA
TRBV29-1,.,TRBD2,TRBJ2-1,CSVGTVPSGRALNEQFF,TGCAGCGTCGGGACAGTACCTAGCGGGAGGGCATTAAATGAGCAGTTCTTC
TRBV29-1,few,.,TRBJ1-5,CSVRVGNQPQHF,TGCAGCGTGAGGGTAGGGAATCAGCCCCAGCATTTT
TRBV2,.,TRBD2,TRBJ2-3,CASSEAGVLDTQYF,TGTGCCAGCAGTGAGGCGGGGGTGCTGGATACGCAGTATTTT
TRBV7-2,.,.,TRBJ2-1,CASSRTESSYNEQFF,TGTGCCAGCAGCCGCACGGAGAGCTCCTACAATGAGCAGTTCTTC
TRBV7-2,.,TRBD1,TRBJ1-1,CASSLTGQRTEAFF,TGTGCCAGCAGCTTGACAGGGCAGAGAACTGAAGCTTTCTTT
TRBV7-3,.,TRBD2,TRBJ2-1,CASSLMRLAGGGNEQFF,TGTGCCAGCAGCCTAATGCGGTTAGCGGGAGGAGGCAATGAGCAGTTCTTC
TRBV28,.,TRBD1,TRBJ2-5,CASSLPRGLGETQYF,TGTGCCAGCAGTTTACCCAGGGGGCTCGGAGAGACCCAGTACTTC
TRBV24-1,.,.,TRBJ2-5,CATSDASGKETQYF,TGTGCCACCAGTGACGCCAGCGGCAAAGAGACCCAGTACTTC
TRBV28,.,.,TRBJ2-2,CASSLILNTGELFF,TGTGCCAGCAGTTTAATCCTCAACACCGGGGAGCTGTTTTTT
TRBV12-3/TRBV12-4,.,TRBD2,TRBJ2-3,CASSFRGVDTQYF,TGTGCCAGCAGTTTCCGGGGGGTGGATACGCAGTATTTT
TRBV10-3,few,.,TRBJ1-2,CAISEGVYGYTF,TGTGCCATCAGTGAGGGAGTCTATGGCTACACCTTC
TRBV19,.,.,TRBJ2-1,CASSMVWAHEQFF,TGTGCCAGTAGTATGGTCTGGGCGCATGAGCAGTTCTTC
TRBV6-2/TRBV6-3,.,.,TRBJ2-5,CASSTGETQYF,TGTGCCAGCAGTACGGGAGAGACCCAGTACTTC
TRBV7-9,.,.,TRBJ1-1,CASSFTPRGNTEAFF,TGTGCCAGCAGCTTTACCCCCAGGGGAAATACTGAAGCTTTCTTT
TRBV24-1,.,.,TRBJ2-2,CATSEDSDTGELFF,TGTGCCACCAGTGAAGACAGCGACACCGGGGAGCTGTTTTTT
TRBV24-1,.,.,TRBJ2-1,CATSDLRDNNEQFF,TGTGCCACCAGTGATTTGCGGGACAACAATGAGCAGTTCTTC
TRBV11-2,many,TRBD2,TRBJ2-2,CASSSRGREATGELFF,TGTGCCAGCAGCTCTCGTGGGAGGGAGGCCACCGGGGAGCTGTTTTTT
TRBV2,.,.,TRBJ2-3,CASSWTSTDTQYF,TGTGCCAGCAGTTGGACTAGCACAGATACGCAGTATTTT
TRBV14,.,.,TRBJ2-5,CASSQGLGETQYF,TGTGCCAGCAGCCAGGGACTGGGAGAGACCCAGTACTTC
TRBV5-4,.,.,TRBJ2-3,CASGRGSTDTQYF,TGTGCCAGCGGGCGGGGTAGCACAGATACGCAGTATTTT
TRBV5-5,.,TRBD2,TRBJ2-7,CASSLLLAGVREQYF,TGTGCCAGCAGCTTGTTACTAGCGGGAGTGCGGGAGCAGTACTTC
TRBV27,.,TRBD2,TRBJ2-3,CASEEAGGVSTDTQYF,TGTGCCAGCGAAGAGGCGGGAGGGGTAAGCACAGATACGCAGTATTTT
TRBV24-1,.,.,TRBJ1-5,CATSRAGNQPQHF,TGTGCCACCAGTAGGGCGGGGAATCAGCCCCAGCATTTT
TRBV19,.,.,TRBJ1-4,CASRPGGQSEKLFF,TGTGCCAGTAGGCCTGGCGGCCAATCGGAAAAACTGTTTTTT
TRBV6-2/TRBV6-3,.,.,TRBJ2-2,CASSSLGGANTGELFF,TGTGCCAGCAGTTCCTTAGGCGGGGCGAACACCGGGGAGCTGTTTTTT
TRBV2,.,.,TRBJ2-3,CASSELRGRDTQYF,TGTGCCAGCAGTGAGTTGCGGGGCAGGGATACGCAGTATTTT
TRBV20-1,.,.,TRBJ2-7,CSAIMVGEQYF,TGCAGTGCTATAATGGTCGGCGAGCAGTACTTC
TRBV29-1,.,TRBD1,TRBJ2-7,CSAVRGQGVTYEQYF,TGCAGCGCCGTCAGGGGACAGGGGGTAACCTACGAGCAGTACTTC
TRBV2,.,TRBD1,TRBJ2-2,CASSPDYRGRTGELFF,TGTGCCAGCAGTCCAGACTACAGGGGGCGAACCGGGGAGCTGTTTTTT
TRBV28,few,.,TRBJ1-5,CASSPGGSPNQPQHF,TGTGCCAGCAGTCCCGGGGGGTCGCCCAATCAGCCCCAGCATTTT
TRBV5-8,.,TRBD1,TRBJ1-5,CASSVGQGSSQPQHF,TGTGCCAGCAGCGTGGGACAGGGCAGTAGTCAGCCCCAGCATTTT
TRBV6-2/TRBV6-3,.,.,TRBJ2-3,CASSLAGADTQYF,TGTGCCAGCAGCCTGGCAGGGGCAGATACGCAGTATTTT
TRBV18,.,.,TRBJ2-1,CASSPPGGLRSYNEQFF,TGTGCCAGCTCACCACCAGGCGGGTTACGCTCCTACAATGAGCAGTTCTTC
TRBV29-1,.,.,TRBJ1-1,CSVEPDTLNTEAFF,TGCAGCGTTGAACCAGACACCCTGAACACTGAAGCTTTCTTT
TRBV28,.,TRBD1,TRBJ2-1,CASSGDRVRNEQFF,TGTGCCAGCAGTGGGGACAGGGTTCGCAATGAGCAGTTCTTC
TRBV6-5,.,TRBD1,TRBJ1-5,CASSLEGAVQPQHF,TGTGCCAGCTCCCTGGAGGGGGCTGTTCAGCCCCAGCATTTT
TRBV18,many,TRBD1,TRBJ1-4,CASSPRDSNEKLFF,TGTGCCAGCTCACCACGGGACAGTAATGAAAAACTGTTTTTT
TRBV3-1/TRBV3-2,.,.,TRBJ1-1,CASSRRAVNTEAFF,TGTGCCAGCAGCCGGAGGGCAGTGAACACTGAAGCTTTCTTT
TRBV18,.,.,TRBJ1-3,CASSSDHGVGNTIYF,TGTGCCAGCTCATCGGACCACGGGGTGGGAAACACCATATATTTT
TRBV10-1,few,TRBD2,TRBJ2-2,CASPPPAGGNTGELFF,TGCGCCAGCCCCCCCCCAGCGGGAGGGAACACCGGGGAGCTGTTTTTT
TRBV2,.,TRBD2,TRBJ2-5,CASRPGLAGVETQYF,TGTGCCAGCAGACCGGGACTAGCGGGAGTAGAGACCCAGTACTTC
TRBV29-1,many,.,TRBJ2-1,CSVERGRDEQFF,TGCAGCGTTGAAAGGGGGAGGGATGAGCAGTTCTTC
TRBV30,.,TRBD2,TRBJ2-5,CAWRELAAQETQYF,TGTGCCTGGAGAGAGCTAGCGGCCCAAGAGACCCAGTACTTC
TRBV9,.,.,TRBJ2-1,CASSVDSGFYNEQFF,TGTGCCAGCAGCGTAGATAGCGGATTCTACAATGAGCAGTTCTTC
TRBV29-1,.,TRBD2,TRBJ2-1,CSVEGIAGGTYNEQFF,TGCAGCGTTGAAGGGATAGCGGGAGGGACTTACAATGAGCAGTTCTTC
TRBV6-6,.,TRBD1,TRBJ1-3,CASRRTGGNSGNTIYF,TGTGCCAGCAGACGTACAGGGGGCAACTCTGGAAACACCATATATTTT
TRBV5-4,.,.,TRBJ2-5,CASSLAGSGWGETQYF,TGTGCCAGCAGCTTGGCCGGTAGCGGCTGGGGAGAGACCCAGTACTTC
TRBV6-1,.,.,TRBJ1-5,CASSEGTAGGSTQHF,TGTGCCAGCAGTGAAGGGACAGCGGGGGGATCGACCCAGCATTTT
TRBV27,many,.,TRBJ1-5,CASSSLQGASNQPQHF,TGTGCCAGCAGTTCTCTGCAAGGGGCAAGCAATCAGCCCCAGCATTTT
TRBV6-5,.,.,TRBJ2-7,CASSYLGSGSYEQYF,TGTGCCAGCAGTTATCTTGGTAGCGGCTCCTACGAGCAGTACTTC
TRBV9,.,.,TRBJ2-3,CASSGGTDTQYF,TGTGCCAGCAGTGGAGGGACAGATACGCAGTATTTT
TRBV14,.,TRBD2,TRBJ2-1,CASSPQAGVGEQFF,TGTGCCAGCAGCCCTCAAGCGGGAGTAGGTGAGCAGTTCTTC
TRBV28,few,.,TRBJ1-6,CASREVDNSPLHF,TGTGCCAGCAGAGAGGTAGATAATTCACCCCTCCACTTT